This T cell receptor beta chain was recovered during a study of cytomegalovirus exposure and HLA in healthy donors. The data were produced by immunoSEQ multiplex PCR, yet TCRdb's version contains in-frame clones alone and is incomplete. The sample has around 160,000 clones, around four fifths seen once. The CDR3 totals 16 residues. V lost 0 bases, J lost 5 bases, and 8 bases stayed unmatched. Germline V gene data show CDR1 as SGHDN and CDR2 as FVKESK. Material: PBMCs. The V call is TRBV14, the J call TRBJ2-5; 8 nucleotides agree with TRBD2. The sequence derives from a man under 40 in good health and CMV-seropositive. This chain's CDR3 is CASSQEERGILETQYF. The CDR3 nucleotides are TGTGCCAGCAGCCAAGAGGAGCGGGGGATTTTGGAGACCCAGTACTTC.